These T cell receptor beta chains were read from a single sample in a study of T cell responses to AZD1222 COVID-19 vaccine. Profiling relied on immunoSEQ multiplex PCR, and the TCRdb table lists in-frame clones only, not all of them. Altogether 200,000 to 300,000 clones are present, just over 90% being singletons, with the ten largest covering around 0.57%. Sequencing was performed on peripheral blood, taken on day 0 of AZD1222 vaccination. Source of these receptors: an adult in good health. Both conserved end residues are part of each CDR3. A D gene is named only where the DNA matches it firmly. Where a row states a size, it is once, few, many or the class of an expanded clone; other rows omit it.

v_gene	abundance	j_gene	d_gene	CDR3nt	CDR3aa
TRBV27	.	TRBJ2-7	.	TGTGCCAGCAGCCCGACAGGCTACGAGCAGTACTTC	CASSPTGYEQYF
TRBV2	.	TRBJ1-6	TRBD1	TGTGCCAGCAGTGGGGGACAGCCTAATTCACCCCTCCACTTT	CASSGGQPNSPLHF
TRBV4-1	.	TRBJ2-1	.	TGCGCCAGCAGCCAAGACAGCGATTCCTACAATGAGCAGTTCTTC	CASSQDSDSYNEQFF
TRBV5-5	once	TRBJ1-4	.	TGTGCCAGCAGCTTGGCCACTAATGAAAAACTGTTTTTT	CASSLATNEKLFF
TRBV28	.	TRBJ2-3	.	TGTGCCAGCAGTTTATTAGCGGCGCCAAGGCAGTATTTT	CASSLLAAPRQYF
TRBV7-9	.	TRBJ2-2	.	TGTGCCAGCAGCTTTTCAGGGTTCGACGGGGAGCTGTTTTTT	CASSFSGFDGELFF
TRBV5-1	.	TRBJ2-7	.	TGCGCCAGCAGCTTGGGACAGAGCTACGAGCAGTACTTC	CASSLGQSYEQYF
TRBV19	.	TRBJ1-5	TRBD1	TGTGCCAGTGAAGCGACAGGGAATCAGCCCCAGCATTTT	CASEATGNQPQHF
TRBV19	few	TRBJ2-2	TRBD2	TGTGCCAGTAGCCCTCTCAGCGGGGACACCGGGGAGCTGTTTTTT	CASSPLSGDTGELFF
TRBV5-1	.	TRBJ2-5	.	TGCGCCAGCAGCATTCGCTCCGGGACGGAGACCCAGTACTTC	CASSIRSGTETQYF
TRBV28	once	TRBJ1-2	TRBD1	TGTGCCAGCAGCCCCTCATCCGGGACAGGGGGCAGCTATGGCTACACCTTC	CASSPSSGTGGSYGYTF
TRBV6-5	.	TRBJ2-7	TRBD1	TGTGCCAGCAGTTACTCTAGGGACAGCTACGAGCAGTACTTC	CASSYSRDSYEQYF
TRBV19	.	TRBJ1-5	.	TGTGCCAGTAGTATCCGGGACGCGGGAAATAGCAATCAGCCCCAGCATTTT	CASSIRDAGNSNQPQHF
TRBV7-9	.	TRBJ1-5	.	TGTGCCAGCAGCCCCCAGCTCGACGGTCAGCCCCAGCATTTT	CASSPQLDGQPQHF
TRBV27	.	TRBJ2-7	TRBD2	TGTGCCAGCAGCCCGAGGACTAGCCCTACGGCCTACCTATCCTACGAGCAGTACTTC	CASSPRTSPTAYLSYEQYF
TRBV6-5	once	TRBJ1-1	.	TGTGCCAGCAGTTCGCGTTTCGGGAACACTGAAGCTTTCTTT	CASSSRFGNTEAFF
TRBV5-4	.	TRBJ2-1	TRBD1	TGTGCCAGCAGCTTGCAGGGGGCCAAGTACAATGAGCAGTTCTTC	CASSLQGAKYNEQFF
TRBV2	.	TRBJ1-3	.	TGTGCCAGCAGCGTAGACAGTGGAAACACCATATATTTT	CASSVDSGNTIYF
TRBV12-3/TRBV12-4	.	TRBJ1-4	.	TGTGCCAGCAGTTTAGGGGTCTACGAAAAACTGTTTTTT	CASSLGVYEKLFF
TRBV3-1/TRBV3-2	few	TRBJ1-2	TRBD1	TGTGCCAGCACCCCGACAGGGCCAGGGGGCTACACCTTC	CASTPTGPGGYTF
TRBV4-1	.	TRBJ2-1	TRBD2	TGCGCCAGCAGCCAAGGGGTAGGGGCGGGAGGTTACAATGAGCAGTTCTTC	CASSQGVGAGGYNEQFF
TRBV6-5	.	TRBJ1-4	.	TGTGCCACCGCGGTCGTTGCAACTAATGAAAAACTGTTTTTT	CATAVVATNEKLFF
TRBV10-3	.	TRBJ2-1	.	TGTGCCATCAGAGACACCGGGACCCAGCCCAATGAGCAGTTCTTC	CAIRDTGTQPNEQFF
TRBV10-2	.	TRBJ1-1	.	TGCGCCAGCACCTGGGGGGTTGGGACTGAAGCTTTCTTT	CASTWGVGTEAFF
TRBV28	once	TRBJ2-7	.	TGTGCCAGCAGTACCTCGTACGAGCAGTACTTC	CASSTSYEQYF
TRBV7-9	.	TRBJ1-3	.	TGTGCCAGCAGCTTAGCCCGGGGGACTGGAAACACCATATATTTT	CASSLARGTGNTIYF
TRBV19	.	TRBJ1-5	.	TGTGCCAGTACCGACAGGAGGTCATACAATCAGCCCCAGCATTTT	CASTDRRSYNQPQHF
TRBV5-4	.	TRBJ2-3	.	TGTGCCAGCAGCCGAAACGGGGGTAGCACAGATACGCAGTATTTT	CASSRNGGSTDTQYF
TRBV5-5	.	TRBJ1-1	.	TGTGCCAGCAGCTTCCAAGGGGGAGCGAACACTGAAGCTTTCTTT	CASSFQGGANTEAFF
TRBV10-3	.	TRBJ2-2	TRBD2	TGTGCCATCAGTGAGGGGGGACTAACCCACCTTGGGACCGGGGAGCTGTTTTTT	CAISEGGLTHLGTGELFF
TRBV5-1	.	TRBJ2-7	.	TGCGCCAGCAGCAGCGAGCCGTACGAGCAGTACTTC	CASSSEPYEQYF
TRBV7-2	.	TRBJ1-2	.	TGTGCCAGCAGCTTAGTAGGGGGCTATGGCTACACCTTC	CASSLVGGYGYTF
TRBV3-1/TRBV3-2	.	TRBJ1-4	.	TGTGCCAGCAGCTCCCGGACTGGAAAACTGTTTTTT	CASSSRTGKLFF
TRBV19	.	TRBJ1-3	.	TGTGCCAGTAAGGGGAACACCATATATTTT	CASKGNTIYF
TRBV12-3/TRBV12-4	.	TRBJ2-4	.	TGTGCCAGCAGTTATACTGTAAACATTCAGTACTTC	CASSYTVNIQYF
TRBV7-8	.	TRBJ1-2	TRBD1	TGTGCCAGCAGCTTAGCGCGGGACAGACCTAGGGGGAACTATGGCTACACCTTC	CASSLARDRPRGNYGYTF
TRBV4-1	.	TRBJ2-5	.	TGCGCCAGCAGCCGTATCCCTCCCTATGAGACCCAGTACTTC	CASSRIPPYETQYF
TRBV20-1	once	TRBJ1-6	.	TGCAGTGCTAGTCAGGGTAATTCACCCCTCCACTTT	CSASQGNSPLHF
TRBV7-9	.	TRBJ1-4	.	TGTGCCAGCAGCCCCCAGACCCCTGCAACTAATGAAAAACTGTTTTTT	CASSPQTPATNEKLFF
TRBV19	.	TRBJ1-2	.	TGTGCCACGAGAGTTTCTAGGCTCGGCTACACCTTC	CATRVSRLGYTF
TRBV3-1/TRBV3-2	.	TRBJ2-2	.	TGTGCCAGCAGCCTGCGGGACACCGGGACCGGGGAGCTGTTTTTT	CASSLRDTGTGELFF
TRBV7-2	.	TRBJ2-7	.	TGTGCCAGCAGCCTAGGGAGTCGGGCCTACGAGCAGTACTTC	CASSLGSRAYEQYF
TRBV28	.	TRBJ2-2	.	TGTGCCAGCAGGGACCCGGGAGTTAGCACCGGGGAGCTGTTTTTT	CASRDPGVSTGELFF
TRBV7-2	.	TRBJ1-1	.	TGTGCCAGCAGCTTTGCGTCTGGGGCTGAAGCTTTCTTT	CASSFASGAEAFF
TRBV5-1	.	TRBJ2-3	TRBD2	TGCGCCAGCAGCTTTACGGGAGGAGATAGAACAGATACGCAGTATTTT	CASSFTGGDRTDTQYF
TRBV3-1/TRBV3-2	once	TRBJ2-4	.	TGTGCCAGCAGCCCCTTTCTTCACAAAAACATTCAGTACTTC	CASSPFLHKNIQYF
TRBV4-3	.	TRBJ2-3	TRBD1	TGCGCCAGCAGCAACAGGGGGTTCACAGATACGCAGTATTTT	CASSNRGFTDTQYF
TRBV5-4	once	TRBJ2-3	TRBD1	TGTGCCAGCAGCTCGGGACAGGGAGGGCGAGATACGCAGTATTTT	CASSSGQGGRDTQYF
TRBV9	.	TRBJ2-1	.	TGTGCCAGCAACCAGGGTTTAACGTGGGATGAGCAGTTCTTC	CASNQGLTWDEQFF
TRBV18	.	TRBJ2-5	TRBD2	TGTGCCAGCTCACCACGAGGGACTAGATCGGAGACCCAGTACTTC	CASSPRGTRSETQYF
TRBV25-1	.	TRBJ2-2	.	TGTGCCAGCAGTGTATTAGGGGCTACGAACACCGGGGAGCTGTTTTTT	CASSVLGATNTGELFF
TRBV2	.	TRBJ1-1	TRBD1	TGTGCCGGGGGGACAGGGGTGGGAACTGAAGCTTTCTTT	CAGGTGVGTEAFF